This TCR beta chain was sequenced during a study of shared clonotypes between healthy human individuals. The overall study: The donor pool was made up of a couple of women and a few men aged 18 to 49.

The study ran the assay at deep level. Sequencing used immunoSEQ multiplex PCR; TCRdb keeps in-frame clones, though not all of them. The sample lists around 1,900,000 clones, approximately 92% occurring once. Naivety among CD8 cells was defined by CD45RO negativity and positive CCR7 selection, thereby excluding terminally differentiated effector memory CD45RA+ cells. CDR3 length equals 13 residues. With 6 bases removed from V and 6 bases from J, the gap between germline ends came to 15 bases. Germline V gene data show CDR1 as LNHDA and CDR2 as SQIVND (reference sequence). The chain has TRBV19 and TRBJ2-7; TRBD1 might be the D (5 bases). Sequencing was done on a sample of naive CD8+ T cells from PBMCs. The sequence was collected from a man aged 18 to 35 in good health. Some clones in this sample may be carry-over from other donors' samples. Here the CDR3 DNA reads TGTGCCAGTAGGGGATCAGGGATGGGCGAGCAGTACTTC. This translates into CASRGSGMGEQYF.